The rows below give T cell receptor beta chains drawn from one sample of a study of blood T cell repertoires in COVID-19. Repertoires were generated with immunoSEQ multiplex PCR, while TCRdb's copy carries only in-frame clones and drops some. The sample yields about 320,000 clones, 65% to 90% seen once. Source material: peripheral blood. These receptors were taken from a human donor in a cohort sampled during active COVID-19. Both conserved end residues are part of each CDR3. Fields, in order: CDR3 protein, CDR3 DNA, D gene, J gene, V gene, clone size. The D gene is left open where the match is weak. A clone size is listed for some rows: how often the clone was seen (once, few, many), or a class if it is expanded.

CATRSDSSSSYEQYF | TGTGCCACCAGATCGGACAGTTCGAGCTCCTACGAGCAGTACTTC | - | TRBJ2-7 | TRBV15 | -
CASSYQAGNTEAFF | TGTGCCAGCAGTTACCAGGCGGGGAACACTGAAGCTTTCTTT | - | TRBJ1-1 | TRBV6-6 | -
CASSTQPTGADSPLHF | TGTGCCAGTAGTACCCAACCGACAGGGGCGGATTCACCCCTCCACTTT | TRBD1 | TRBJ1-6 | TRBV19 | few
CASAESYEQYF | TGTGCCTCCGCGGAGTCCTACGAGCAGTACTTC | - | TRBJ2-7 | TRBV10-3 | few
CASSFPGDYGYTF | TGTGCCAGCAGCTTCCCAGGGGACTATGGCTACACCTTC | - | TRBJ1-2 | TRBV7-9 | -
CASSAWSTRDTDTQYF | TGTGCCAGCAGCGCTTGGTCGACTAGGGACACAGATACGCAGTATTTT | - | TRBJ2-3 | TRBV9 | -
CAWSEDGVNEKLFF | TGTGCCTGGAGTGAGGACGGGGTAAACGAAAAACTGTTTTTT | - | TRBJ1-4 | TRBV30 | -
CASSGGGNNEQFF | TGTGCCAGCAGCGGGGGAGGGAACAATGAGCAGTTCTTC | TRBD2 | TRBJ2-1 | TRBV9 | few
CASSPDRAEQYF | TGCGCCAGCAGCCCTGACAGGGCCGAGCAGTACTTC | TRBD1 | TRBJ2-7 | TRBV4-1 | -
CAIGGNTIYF | TGTGCCATCGGCGGAAACACCATATATTTT | - | TRBJ1-3 | TRBV10-3 | -
CASSLRQGFSEAFF | TGTGCCAGCAGCCTCAGACAGGGATTTTCTGAAGCTTTCTTT | TRBD1 | TRBJ1-1 | TRBV14 | -